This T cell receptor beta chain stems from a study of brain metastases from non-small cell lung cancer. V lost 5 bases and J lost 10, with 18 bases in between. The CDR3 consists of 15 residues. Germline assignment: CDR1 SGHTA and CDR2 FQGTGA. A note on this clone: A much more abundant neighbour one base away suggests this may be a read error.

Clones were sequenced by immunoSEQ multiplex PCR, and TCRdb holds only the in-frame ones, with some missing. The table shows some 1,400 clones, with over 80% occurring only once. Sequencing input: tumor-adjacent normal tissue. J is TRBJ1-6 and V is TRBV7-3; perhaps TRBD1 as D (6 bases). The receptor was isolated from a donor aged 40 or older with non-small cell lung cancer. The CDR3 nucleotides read TGTGCCAGCAGCCAAACAGAGGGCCAGGGGTCACCCCTCCACTTT. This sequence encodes CASSQTEGQGSPLHF.